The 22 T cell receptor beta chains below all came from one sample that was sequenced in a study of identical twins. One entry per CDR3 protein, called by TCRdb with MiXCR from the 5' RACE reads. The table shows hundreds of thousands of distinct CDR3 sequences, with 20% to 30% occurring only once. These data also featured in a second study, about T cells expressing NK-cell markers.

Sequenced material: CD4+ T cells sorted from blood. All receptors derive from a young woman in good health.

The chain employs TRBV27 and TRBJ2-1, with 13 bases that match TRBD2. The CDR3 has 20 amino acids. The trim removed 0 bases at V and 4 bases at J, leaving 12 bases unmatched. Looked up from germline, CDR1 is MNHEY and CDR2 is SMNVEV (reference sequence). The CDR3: CASSLSPWWTSGRAYNEQFF. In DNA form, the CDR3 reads TGTGCCAGCAGTTTATCTCCCTGGTGGACTAGCGGGAGAGCTTACAATGAGCAGTTCTTC.

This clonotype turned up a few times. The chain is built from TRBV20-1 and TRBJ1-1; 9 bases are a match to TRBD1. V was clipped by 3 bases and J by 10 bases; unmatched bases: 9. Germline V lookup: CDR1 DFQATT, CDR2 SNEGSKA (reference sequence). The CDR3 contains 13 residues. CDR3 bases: TGCAGTGCTAGGGGACAGGGTCGTGGGGGAGCTTTCTTT. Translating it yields CSARGQGRGGAFF.

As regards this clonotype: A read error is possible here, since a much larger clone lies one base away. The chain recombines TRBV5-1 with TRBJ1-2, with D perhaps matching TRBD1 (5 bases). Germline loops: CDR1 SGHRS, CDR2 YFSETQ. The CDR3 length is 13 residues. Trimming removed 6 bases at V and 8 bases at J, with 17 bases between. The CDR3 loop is CASTQGTEMGYTF. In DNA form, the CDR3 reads TGCGCCAGCACCCAGGGCACCGAGATGGGCTACACCTTC.

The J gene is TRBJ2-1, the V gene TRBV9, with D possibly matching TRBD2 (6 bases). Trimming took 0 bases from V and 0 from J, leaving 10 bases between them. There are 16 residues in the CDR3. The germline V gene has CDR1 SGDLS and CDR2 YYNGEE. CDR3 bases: TGTGCCAGCAGCGTAGATAGCGGAAGCTCCTACAATGAGCAGTTCTTC. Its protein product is CASSVDSGSSYNEQFF.

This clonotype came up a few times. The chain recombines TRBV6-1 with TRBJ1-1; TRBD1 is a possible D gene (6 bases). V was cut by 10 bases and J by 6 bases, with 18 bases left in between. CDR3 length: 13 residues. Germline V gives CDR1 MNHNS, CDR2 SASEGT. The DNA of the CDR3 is TGTGCCACCACCAGGGCAGGGACATCTGAAGCTTTCTTT. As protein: CATTRAGTSEAFF.

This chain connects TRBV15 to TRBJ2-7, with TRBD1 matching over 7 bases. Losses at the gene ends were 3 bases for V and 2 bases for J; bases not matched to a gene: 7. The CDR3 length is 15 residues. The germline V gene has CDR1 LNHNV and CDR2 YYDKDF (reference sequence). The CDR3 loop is CATSRQWDRTYEQYF. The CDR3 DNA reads TGTGCCACCAGCAGGCAGTGGGACAGAACCTACGAGCAGTACTTC.

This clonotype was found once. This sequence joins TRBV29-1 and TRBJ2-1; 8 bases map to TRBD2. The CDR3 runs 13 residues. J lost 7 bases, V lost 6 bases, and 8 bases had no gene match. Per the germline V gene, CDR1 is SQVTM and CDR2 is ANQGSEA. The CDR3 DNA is TGCAGCGTAGATGGGACTAGAAGGAATGAGCAGTTCTTC. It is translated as CSVDGTRRNEQFF.

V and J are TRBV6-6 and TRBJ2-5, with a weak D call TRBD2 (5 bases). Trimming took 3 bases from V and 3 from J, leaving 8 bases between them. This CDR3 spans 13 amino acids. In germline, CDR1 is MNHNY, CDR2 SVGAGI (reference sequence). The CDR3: CASSYWREETQYF. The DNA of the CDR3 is TGTGCCAGCAGTTATTGGCGGGAAGAGACCCAGTACTTC.

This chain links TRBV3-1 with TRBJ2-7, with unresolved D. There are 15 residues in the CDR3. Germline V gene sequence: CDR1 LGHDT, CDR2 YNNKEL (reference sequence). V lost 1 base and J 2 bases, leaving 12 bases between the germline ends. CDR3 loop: CASSQVLDPAYEQYF. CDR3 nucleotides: TGTGCCAGCAGCCAAGTACTGGACCCCGCCTACGAGCAGTACTTC.

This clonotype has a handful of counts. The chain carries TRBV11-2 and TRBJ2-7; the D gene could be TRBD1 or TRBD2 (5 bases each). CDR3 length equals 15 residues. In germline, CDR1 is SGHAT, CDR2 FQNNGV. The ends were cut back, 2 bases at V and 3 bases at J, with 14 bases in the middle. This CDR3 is CASSLRRDPFYEQYF. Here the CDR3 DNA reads TGTGCCAGCAGCTTAAGAAGGGACCCCTTCTACGAGCAGTACTTC.

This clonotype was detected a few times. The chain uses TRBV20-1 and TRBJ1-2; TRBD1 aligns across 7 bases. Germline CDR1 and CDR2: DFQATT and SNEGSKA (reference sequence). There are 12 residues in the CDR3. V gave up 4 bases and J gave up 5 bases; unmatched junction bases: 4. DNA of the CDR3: TGCAGTGCTACAGGGGGATTTTATGGCTACACCTTC. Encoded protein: CSATGGFYGYTF.

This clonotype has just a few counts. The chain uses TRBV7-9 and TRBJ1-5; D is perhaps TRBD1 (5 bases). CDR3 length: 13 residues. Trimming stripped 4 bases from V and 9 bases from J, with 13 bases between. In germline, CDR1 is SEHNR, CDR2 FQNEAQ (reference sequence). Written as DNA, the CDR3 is TGTGCCAGCAGCTCAGACAGAGTGAGGCCCCAGCATTTT. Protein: CASSSDRVRPQHF.

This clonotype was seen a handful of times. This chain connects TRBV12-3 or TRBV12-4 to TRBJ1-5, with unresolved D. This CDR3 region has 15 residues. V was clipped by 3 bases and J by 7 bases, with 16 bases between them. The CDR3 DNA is TGTGCCAGCAGTTTTACCAGGTCTGTCGGACAGCCCCAGCATTTT. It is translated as CASSFTRSVGQPQHF.

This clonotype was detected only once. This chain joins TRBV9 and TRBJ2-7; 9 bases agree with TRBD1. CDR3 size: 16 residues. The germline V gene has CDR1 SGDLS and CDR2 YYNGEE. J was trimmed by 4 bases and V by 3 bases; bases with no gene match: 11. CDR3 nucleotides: TGTGCCAGCAGCGCGAGAAGACAGGGGGGGATTTACGAGCAGTACTTC. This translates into CASSARRQGGIYEQYF. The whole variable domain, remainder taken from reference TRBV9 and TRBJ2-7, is DSGVTQTPKHLITATGQRVTLRCSPRSGDLSVYWYQQSLDQGLQFLIQYYNGEERAKGNILERFSAQQFPDLHSELNLSSLELGDSALYFCASSARRQGGIYEQYFGPGTRLTVT.

This chain's CDR3 is CSATGQGAAPTYEQYF. The CDR3 region has the DNA TGCAGTGCTACGGGGCAGGGGGCAGCCCCTACCTACGAGCAGTACTTC. The chain carries TRBV20-1 and TRBJ2-7; TRBD1 matches 8 bases. Looked up from germline, CDR1 is DFQATT and CDR2 is SNEGSKA (reference sequence). The CDR3 extends over 16 amino acids. J was trimmed by 2 bases and V by 4 bases; bases with no gene match: 13.

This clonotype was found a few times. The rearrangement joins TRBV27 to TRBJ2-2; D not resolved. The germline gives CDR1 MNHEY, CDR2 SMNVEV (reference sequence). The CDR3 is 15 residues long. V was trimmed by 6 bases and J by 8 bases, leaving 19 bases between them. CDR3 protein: CASSLKGSWVGELFF. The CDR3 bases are TGTGCCAGCAGCCTCAAAGGGTCTTGGGTAGGGGAGCTGTTTTTT.

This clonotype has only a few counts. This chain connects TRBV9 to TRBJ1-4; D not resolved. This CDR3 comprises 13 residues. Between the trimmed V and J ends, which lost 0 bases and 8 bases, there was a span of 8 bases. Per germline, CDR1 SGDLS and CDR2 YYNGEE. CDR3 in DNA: TGTGCCAGCAGCGTAGTGCCAGCCGAAAAACTGTTTTTT. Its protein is CASSVVPAEKLFF.

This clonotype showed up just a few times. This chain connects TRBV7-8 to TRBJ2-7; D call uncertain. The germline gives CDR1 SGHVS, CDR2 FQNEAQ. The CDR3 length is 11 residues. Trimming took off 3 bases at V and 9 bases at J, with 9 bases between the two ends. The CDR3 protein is CASSFGSLQYF. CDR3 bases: TGTGCCAGCAGCTTCGGTTCTCTGCAGTACTTC.

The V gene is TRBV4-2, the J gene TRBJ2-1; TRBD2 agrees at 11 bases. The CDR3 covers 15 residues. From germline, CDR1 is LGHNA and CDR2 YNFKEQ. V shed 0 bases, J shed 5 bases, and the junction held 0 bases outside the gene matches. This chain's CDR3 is CASSQEGLADNEQFF. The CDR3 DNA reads TGTGCCAGCAGCCAAGAGGGACTAGCGGACAATGAGCAGTTCTTC.

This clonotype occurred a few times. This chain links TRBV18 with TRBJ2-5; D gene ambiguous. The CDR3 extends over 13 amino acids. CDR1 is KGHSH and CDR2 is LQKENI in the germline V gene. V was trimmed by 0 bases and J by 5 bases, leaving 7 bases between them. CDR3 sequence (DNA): TGTGCCAGCTCACCACCACGGTTGGAGACCCAGTACTTC. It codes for CASSPPRLETQYF.

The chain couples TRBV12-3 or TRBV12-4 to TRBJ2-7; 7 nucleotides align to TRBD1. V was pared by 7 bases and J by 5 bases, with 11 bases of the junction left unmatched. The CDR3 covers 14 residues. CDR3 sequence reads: CASTSTGKVNEQYF. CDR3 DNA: TGTGCCAGCACCTCGACAGGGAAAGTTAACGAGCAGTACTTC.

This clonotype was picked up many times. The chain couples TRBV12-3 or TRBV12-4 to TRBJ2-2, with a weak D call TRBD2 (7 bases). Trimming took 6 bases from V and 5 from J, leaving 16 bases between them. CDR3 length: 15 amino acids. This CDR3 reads CASSPRGGGTGELFF. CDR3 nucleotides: TGTGCCAGCAGCCCTAGAGGGGGGGGGACCGGGGAGCTGTTTTTT.